The 20 T cell receptor beta chains given below trace back to one sample, sequenced in a study of shared clonotypes between healthy human individuals. Some clones are missing from TCRdb's copy, which holds only in-frame ones; the method was immunoSEQ multiplex PCR. Altogether about 2 million clones are present, roughly 94% being singletons, with the ten largest covering around 1.1%. Positive CCR7 selection of CD45RO-negative cells yielded the naive CD8 cells, and terminally differentiated effector memory CD45RA+ cells were excluded. Sequencing was performed on naive CD8+ T cells sorted from blood. Receptors were obtained from a man aged 18 to 35 in good health.

V and J are TRBV13 and TRBJ1-1, with 8 bases aligning to TRBD1. Germline values: CDR1 PRHDT, CDR2 FYEKMQ (reference sequence). The CDR3 contains 14 residues. V was pared by 5 bases and J by 3 bases, with 5 bases of the junction left unmatched. The CDR3 region is CASSGTGGYTEAFF. In nucleotides, the CDR3 is TGTGCCAGCAGCGGCACAGGGGGATACACTGAAGCTTTCTTT.

The J gene is TRBJ2-5, the V gene TRBV5-5, with D possibly TRBD1 on 6 matching bases. The germline gives CDR1 SGHKS, CDR2 YYEKEE (reference sequence). The CDR3 runs 15 residues. Trimming removed 4 bases at V and 5 bases at J, with 18 bases between. CDR3 amino acids: CASSAWQGLTETQYF. The CDR3 nucleotides are TGTGCCAGCAGCGCTTGGCAGGGGTTGACGGAGACCCAGTACTTC.

The chain uses TRBV4-3 and TRBJ2-2, with D possibly being TRBD1 (5 bases). CDR1 and CDR2 (germline): LGHNA, YSLEER. The V end lost 1 base, the J end lost 2 bases, and 17 bases lay between the germline ends. The CDR3 is 18 residues long. In DNA form, the CDR3 reads TGCGCCAGCAGCCAAGCAGTACGGTGGGGCGGCAACACCGGGGAGCTGTTTTTT. Its protein product is CASSQAVRWGGNTGELFF.

The rearrangement links TRBV6-1 to TRBJ1-3; D is undetermined. Germline CDR1 MNHNS, CDR2 SASEGT. The germline V and J ends were trimmed by 1 base and 6 bases, with 22 bases remaining between them. The CDR3 sequence is 18 residues long. The CDR3 sequence: CASSEEWAGIEGENTIYF. In DNA form, the CDR3 reads TGTGCCAGCAGTGAAGAATGGGCAGGAATTGAAGGCGAAAACACCATATATTTT.

V gene TRBV4-3 combines with J gene TRBJ1-4; D remains unclear. The CDR3 consists of 15 residues. Germline CDR1 LGHNA, CDR2 YSLEER. Trimming shortened V by 1 base and J by 0 bases, and 6 bases separated the two germline ends. The CDR3 DNA reads as TGCGCCAGCAGCCAAGGGTCCACAACTAATGAAAAACTGTTTTTT. Its protein product is CASSQGSTTNEKLFF.

This rearrangement joins TRBV5-4 to TRBJ2-7; tentatively, D is TRBD1 (6 bases). V was shortened by 3 bases and J by 6 bases, with 13 bases between the two germline ends. From germline, CDR1 is SGHNT and CDR2 YYREEE (reference sequence). CDR3 length: 13 amino acids. DNA for the CDR3: TGTGCCAGCAGCTCGCGACAGGTGGTCGAGCAGTACTTC. It encodes CASSSRQVVEQYF.

V is TRBV6-5 and J is TRBJ1-4; D is undetermined. CDR1 and CDR2 (germline): MNHEY, SVGAGI. This CDR3 has 14 residues. Trimming took off 8 bases at V and 8 bases at J, with 18 bases between the two ends. The CDR3 here is CASGGRAGGEKLFF. The CDR3 DNA is TGTGCCAGCGGAGGACGGGCGGGTGGGGAAAAACTGTTTTTT.

V is TRBV19 and J is TRBJ2-3; 10 bases align to TRBD2. CDR1 and CDR2 (germline): LNHDA, SQIVND (reference sequence). V was clipped by 3 bases and J by 2 bases; unmatched bases: 14. The CDR3 sequence is 19 residues long. The CDR3, as DNA: TGTGCCAGTAGTATTTGGTTGCTAGCGGGAGACAGTCCCACAGATACGCAGTATTTT. It yields the protein CASSIWLLAGDSPTDTQYF.

This clone has a handful of counts. This chain connects TRBV5-1 to TRBJ1-2; no clear D gene. CDR3 length equals 13 residues. From germline, CDR1 is SGHRS and CDR2 YFSETQ. V gave up 0 bases and J gave up 8 bases, with 11 bases separating them. CDR3 in DNA: TGCGCCAGCAGCTTGGGCGTGGCCGACGGCTACACCTTC. Protein: CASSLGVADGYTF.

The rearrangement joins TRBV6-6 to TRBJ2-7; unclear D gene. Looked up from germline, CDR1 is MNHNY and CDR2 is SVGAGI (reference sequence). Between the trimmed V and J ends, which lost 5 bases and 2 bases, there was a span of 10 bases. This CDR3 comprises 13 residues. This CDR3 reads CASSPAAAYEQYF. CDR3 in DNA: TGTGCCAGCAGTCCAGCAGCTGCCTACGAGCAGTACTTC.

This clone turned up a few times. V and J are TRBV27 and TRBJ1-6; D not resolved. Trimming removed 9 bases at V and 6 bases at J, with 15 bases between. The CDR3 loop spans 14 amino acids. Per the germline V gene, CDR1 is MNHEY and CDR2 is SMNVEV (reference sequence). The CDR3 nucleotides read TGTGCCAGGATGCGGGTGGTTCCTAATTCACCCCTCCACTTT. Translating it yields CARMRVVPNSPLHF.

The chain employs TRBV7-8 and TRBJ1-5, with D maybe TRBD1 (5 bases). With 2 bases removed from V and 3 bases from J, the gap between germline ends came to 17 bases. This CDR3 contains 17 residues. From germline, CDR1 is SGHVS and CDR2 FQNEAQ. This chain's CDR3 is CASSLRWGDPSNQPQHF. The CDR3 DNA reads TGTGCCAGCAGCTTAAGATGGGGGGATCCCTCCAATCAGCCCCAGCATTTT.

The chain has TRBV30 and TRBJ2-1; D is possibly TRBD2 (6 bases). Trimming removed 3 bases at V and 4 bases at J, with 13 bases between. The CDR3 contains 14 residues. In germline, CDR1 is GTSNPN, CDR2 SVGIG (reference sequence). The CDR3 here is CAWSTGVLYNEQFF. CDR3 nucleotide sequence: TGTGCCTGGAGCACGGGAGTCTTGTACAATGAGCAGTTCTTC.

The chain recombines TRBV5-4 with TRBJ2-1, with 7 bases matching TRBD1. Losses at the gene ends were 2 bases for V and 7 bases for J; bases not matched to a gene: 6. This CDR3 comprises 14 residues. Germline loops: CDR1 SGHNT, CDR2 YYREEE (reference sequence). CDR3 loop: CASSLPGQLNEQFF. The CDR3 nucleotides read TGTGCCAGCAGCTTACCGGGACAGTTAAATGAGCAGTTCTTC.

The chain recombines TRBV30 with TRBJ1-1; D unresolved. The CDR3 has 13 residues. CDR1 is GTSNPN and CDR2 is SVGIG in the germline V gene (reference sequence). The V gene lost 0 bases and the J gene lost 7 bases, with 12 bases spanning the gap. This CDR3 is CAWSVSLGLEAFF. For the CDR3, the DNA is TGTGCCTGGAGTGTCTCTCTTGGACTTGAAGCTTTCTTT.

The chain joins TRBV6-5 to TRBJ2-2; the D gene is possibly TRBD1 (6 bases). V was cut by 4 bases and J by 0 bases, with 12 bases left in between. CDR1 MNHEY and CDR2 SVGAGI come from the germline V gene. There are 16 residues in the CDR3. CDR3 residues: CASSFLGTPNTGELFF. CDR3 in DNA: TGTGCCAGCAGTTTCCTAGGGACACCGAACACCGGGGAGCTGTTTTTT.

The chain couples TRBV2 to TRBJ1-6; maybe TRBD1 (5 bases). Germline lookup yields CDR1 SNHLY and CDR2 FYNNEI. V was cut by 1 base and J by 7 bases, with 23 bases left in between. There are 19 residues in the CDR3. CDR3 sequence: CASSEELPGVGVENSPLHF. The CDR3, as DNA: TGTGCCAGCAGTGAAGAACTGCCCGGGGTAGGGGTAGAGAATTCACCCCTCCACTTT.

The chain links TRBV11-2 to TRBJ2-1; D might be TRBD2 (5 bases). This CDR3 spans 15 amino acids. Germline V gene data show CDR1 as SGHAT and CDR2 as FQNNGV. The V end lost 3 bases, the J end lost 0 bases, and 9 bases lay between the germline ends. The CDR3 nucleotides read TGTGCCAGCAGCTTGGAACGGGACTCCTACAATGAGCAGTTCTTC. Residues: CASSLERDSYNEQFF.

This rearrangement joins TRBV21-1 to TRBJ1-5. TRBV21-1 constitutes a pseudogene. The CDR3 is 14 residues long. CDR3 bases: TGTGCCAGCAGCCCTTGCCGTTATTGCATTTACCAGCATTTT. The encoded protein is CASSPCRYCIYQHF.

This sequence joins TRBV6-5 and TRBJ1-1; D may be TRBD1 (6 bases). The CDR3 runs to 14 residues. V dropped 6 bases and J dropped 0 bases, with 11 bases sitting between them. Germline V gene sequence: CDR1 MNHEY, CDR2 SVGAGI. Written as DNA, the CDR3 is TGTGCCAGCAGCGTGCAGGGGATGAACACTGAAGCTTTCTTT. This translates into CASSVQGMNTEAFF.